The clone carrying this T cell receptor beta chain has more than one count but fewer than ten. What it binds is not known. The PCR had 60 Vbeta and 13 Jbeta primers. TCRdb keeps only in-frame clones here, not all; method: immunoSEQ multiplex PCR. Altogether about 160,000 clones are present, 70% to 90% being singletons, with the ten largest covering about 1.9%. This entry is derived from a study of cytomegalovirus exposure and HLA in healthy donors. Findings of the study overall: The authors enumerated 164 TCR beta chains as linked to cytomegalovirus. In an earlier analysis, productive rearrangement rates for most beta V segments clustered near 87% or 30%.

As for the donors, each was a healthy bone marrow donor. The CDR3 runs to 15 residues. Germline values: CDR1 MNHNS, CDR2 SASEGT. With 3 bases removed from V and 5 bases from J, the gap between germline ends came to 16 bases. The chain carries TRBV6-1 and TRBJ2-5; D is perhaps TRBD1 (6 bases). The clonotype was recovered from a woman between 18 and 30 years old in good health and CMV-seronegative. Sequenced input: PBMCs. The chain's CDR3 is CASSDTGHLGETQYF. The CDR3 bases are TGTGCCAGCAGTGATACGGGACACCTGGGGGAGACCCAGTACTTC.